The clone carrying this T cell receptor (beta chain) came up many times. TCRdb called the RT-PCR reads again in MiXCR, with one record for every CDR3 protein. The sample lists hundreds of thousands of distinct CDR3 sequences, over 12% occurring once. The sequence came from a female donor in good health, serving as a healthy control. The sequenced sample consisted of memory CD4+ T cells from blood.

The DNA of the CDR3 is TGTGCCAGCAGGGGTAACGGTCCGCAGTACTTC. This gives the protein CASRGNGPQYF. The rearrangement links TRBV25-1 to TRBJ2-7, with no clear D. The V end was cut by 6 bases, the J end by 9 bases, with 12 bases between. CDR3 length: 11 residues. CDR1 is MGHDK, CDR2 SYGVNS, per germline.